Listed here are 15 T cell receptor beta chains from one sample, sequenced in a study of blood T cell repertoires in COVID-19. Some clones are missing from TCRdb's copy, which holds only in-frame ones; the method was immunoSEQ multiplex PCR. The sample lists hundreds of thousands of clones; around 90% were seen once. Sequencing input: peripheral blood. The receptors derive from a human donor in a cohort sampled during active COVID-19.

The rearrangement links TRBV6-5 to TRBJ1-3, with D possibly matching TRBD1 (5 bases). The V gene lost 8 bases and the J gene lost 4 bases, with 15 bases spanning the gap. CDR1 and CDR2 (germline): MNHEY, SVGAGI. The CDR3 covers 14 residues. The CDR3 DNA is TGTGCCAGCGGGATGGGCGGGGACGGAAACACCATATATTTT. Translated: CASGMGGDGNTIYF.

V and J are TRBV4-1 and TRBJ2-3; D is unclear. This CDR3 comprises 17 residues. The V gene's germline CDR1 is MGHRA and CDR2 YSYEKL. V lost 4 bases and J lost 5, with 22 bases in between. The DNA for the CDR3 is TGCGCCAGCAGCCGCCTGAGGAGCGAGATTATAGTAGATACGCAGTATTTT. Translated: CASSRLRSEIIVDTQYF.

The V and J genes are TRBV10-3 and TRBJ2-7; 9 bases fit TRBD1. This CDR3 has 16 residues. Germline V gene data show CDR1 as ENHRY and CDR2 as SYGVKD. The trim removed 0 bases at V and 4 bases at J, leaving 7 bases unmatched. The CDR3 coding sequence is TGTGCCATCAGTGAGTCCCCGGGACAGGGTATATACGAGCAGTACTTC. Translated, it gives CAISESPGQGIYEQYF.

The chain links TRBV11-1 to TRBJ2-3, with D tentatively TRBD2 (6 bases). The CDR3 extends over 15 amino acids. Trimming removed 0 bases at V and 0 bases at J, with 7 bases between. The germline V gene encodes CDR1 SGHAT and CDR2 FQDESV (reference sequence). The CDR3 loop is CASSLAGTSTDTQYF. The CDR3 region has the DNA TGTGCCAGCAGCTTAGCCGGGACTAGCACAGATACGCAGTATTTT.

V gene TRBV7-3 combines with J gene TRBJ2-5, with 12 bases fitting TRBD1. This CDR3 region has 16 residues. Germline V gene data show CDR1 as SGHTA and CDR2 as FQGTGA. Unmatched junction bases numbered 8, after V lost 5 bases and J lost 4 bases. The CDR3 here is CASSLRDRGRGETQYF. The CDR3 nucleotides read TGTGCCAGCAGCCTCCGGGACAGGGGGCGAGGAGAGACCCAGTACTTC.

Remarks on this clone: Different DNA sequences within this sample yield the same CDR3. The chain carries TRBV3-1 (or the pseudogene TRBV3-2) and TRBJ2-7; 8 bases are shared with TRBD2. The CDR3 sequence is 14 residues long. Looked up from germline, CDR1 is LGHDT and CDR2 is YNNKEL (reference sequence). Germline trimming cut 1 base from V and 2 bases from J; bases unmatched to any gene: 1. CDR3 DNA: TGTGCCAGCAGCCAAGGACTAGCGACCTACGAGCAGTACTTC. This translates into CASSQGLATYEQYF.

This rearrangement joins TRBV3-1 (or the pseudogene TRBV3-2) to TRBJ2-5; 9 bases agree with TRBD1. Germline V lookup: CDR1 LGHDT, CDR2 YNNKEL (reference sequence). The CDR3 totals 15 residues. The junction had 4 bases not matched to a gene; V was cut back by 1 base and J by 4 bases. The CDR3 loop reads CASSQARTGVETQYF. The CDR3 DNA reads as TGTGCCAGCAGCCAAGCTCGGACAGGGGTAGAGACCCAGTACTTC.

This chain connects TRBV27 to TRBJ2-3; TRBD2 matches 12 bases. V gave up 4 bases and J gave up 3 bases; unmatched junction bases: 8. The germline gives CDR1 MNHEY, CDR2 SMNVEV (reference sequence). CDR3 size: 17 residues. CDR3 region: CASSWVTSGGGTDTQYF. Here the CDR3 DNA reads TGTGCCAGCAGTTGGGTGACTAGCGGGGGAGGTACAGATACGCAGTATTTT.

The chain employs TRBV4-2 and TRBJ1-2; the match to TRBD1 covers 8 bases. CDR1 LGHNA and CDR2 YNFKEQ come from the germline V gene. The CDR3 length is 15 residues. J lost 8 bases, V lost 0 bases, and 8 bases had no gene match. CDR3 loop: CASSQDPGTGYGYTF. The CDR3 DNA sequence: TGTGCCAGCAGCCAAGACCCCGGGACAGGATACGGCTACACCTTC.

This rearrangement joins TRBV30 to TRBJ1-2; TRBD1 matches at 7 bases. Germline V gene sequence: CDR1 GTSNPN, CDR2 SVGIG (reference sequence). The CDR3 loop spans 14 amino acids. Unmatched junction bases numbered 10, after V lost 5 bases and J lost 4 bases. The CDR3 region has the DNA TGTGCCTGGGTATCTGGGACAGCGCCCTATGGCTACACCTTC. This gives the protein CAWVSGTAPYGYTF.

Comments on this clone: The same CDR3 can be traced to other DNA sequences in this sample. This chain connects TRBV2 to TRBJ2-1; 8 bases match TRBD2. The V segment lost 6 bases and the J segment 0 bases; nucleotides outside the gene matches: 4. The CDR3 spans 15 residues. Per the germline V gene, CDR1 is SNHLY and CDR2 is FYNNEI. The CDR3 here is CASRAGTSSYNEQFF. The CDR3 DNA is TGTGCCAGCAGGGCCGGGACTAGCTCCTACAATGAGCAGTTCTTC.

V is TRBV30 and J is TRBJ2-1; D possibly corresponds to TRBD1 (5 bases). V dropped 1 base and J dropped 0 bases, with 10 bases sitting between them. CDR1 is GTSNPN, CDR2 SVGIG, per germline (reference sequence). The CDR3 runs to 15 residues. CDR3 amino acids: CAWSDRKSSYNEQFF. CDR3 nucleotide sequence: TGTGCCTGGAGTGACAGGAAGAGCTCCTACAATGAGCAGTTCTTC.

The chain carries TRBV2 and TRBJ2-7; weak D call: TRBD1 (6 bases). There are 16 residues in the CDR3. Germline V gene sequence: CDR1 SNHLY, CDR2 FYNNEI. V lost 2 bases, J lost 7 bases, and 21 bases lay in between. In DNA, the CDR3 is TGTGCCAGCAGTGAAAGGGGGTCGACCTGGCTACGGGAGCAGTACTTC. Amino acids: CASSERGSTWLREQYF.

The chain links TRBV2 to TRBJ2-5; TRBD1 matches at 9 bases. After removal of 4 bases from V and 4 bases from J, the junction contained 7 bases not matched to a gene. Germline assignment: CDR1 SNHLY and CDR2 FYNNEI. The CDR3 length is 15 residues. DNA for the CDR3: TGTGCCAGCAGTGTGGTGCGACAGGGGGGAGAGACCCAGTACTTC. Encoded protein: CASSVVRQGGETQYF.

This clone was detected once. J is TRBJ2-7 and V is TRBV3-1 (or the pseudogene TRBV3-2); D is possibly TRBD2 (5 bases). Trimming took off 3 bases at V and 0 bases at J, with 12 bases between the two ends. Per the germline V gene, CDR1 is LGHDT and CDR2 is YNNKEL (reference sequence). CDR3 length: 15 residues. CDR3 sequence (DNA): TGTGCCAGCAGCCAGACGCACGGGGACTCCTACGAGCAGTACTTC. It yields the protein CASSQTHGDSYEQYF.